This is a list of T cell receptor beta chains from one sample in a study of T-cell memory formation after mild COVID-19. TCRdb re-analysed the 5' RACE reads in MiXCR, keeping a single row per CDR3 protein. The sample records 75,000 to 90,000 distinct CDR3 sequences, roughly 13% being singletons. The material sequenced was PBMCs or a T cell subset sorted from them (not recorded which). The receptors were gathered from an adult woman who had mild COVID-19 (a few samples of this study predate the infection). Cell type and time point are not known. Each CDR3 is given with its conserved first and last residue. A D gene is named only where the DNA matches it firmly. For some rows the clone size is stated as once, few or many, or as a class when expanded; others skip it.

v_call: TRBV4-1
clone_size: few
j_call: TRBJ2-1
d_call: -
cdr3_nt: TGCGCCAGCAGCCAGGTGCCGGGCCGCCGCTCCTACAATGAGCAGTTCTTC
cdr3_aa: CASSQVPGRRSYNEQFF

v_call: TRBV12-3/TRBV12-4
clone_size: few
j_call: TRBJ2-5
d_call: -
cdr3_nt: TGTGCCAGCAGTTTTCAGGGCGGAGAGACCCAGTACTTC
cdr3_aa: CASSFQGGETQYF

v_call: TRBV25-1
clone_size: -
j_call: TRBJ2-7
d_call: -
cdr3_nt: TGTGCCAGCAGACAGAGCAACTACGAGCAGTACTTC
cdr3_aa: CASRQSNYEQYF

v_call: TRBV11-2
clone_size: few
j_call: TRBJ2-1
d_call: -
cdr3_nt: TGTGCCAGCAGCTTAGAGGGATTTGGTGAGCAGTTCTTC
cdr3_aa: CASSLEGFGEQFF

v_call: TRBV7-6
clone_size: few
j_call: TRBJ2-7
d_call: -
cdr3_nt: TGTGCCAGCAGCCCGGACAGAACCTACGAGCAGTACTTC
cdr3_aa: CASSPDRTYEQYF

v_call: TRBV7-2
clone_size: many
j_call: TRBJ2-3
d_call: TRBD1
cdr3_nt: TGTGCCAGCAGCTTCTGGGACAGGGTGGACACAGATACGCAGTATTTT
cdr3_aa: CASSFWDRVDTDTQYF

v_call: TRBV20-1
clone_size: -
j_call: TRBJ1-1
d_call: -
cdr3_nt: TGCAGTGCTAGAACGGGACTACTGAACACTGAAGCTTTCTTT
cdr3_aa: CSARTGLLNTEAFF

v_call: TRBV7-2
clone_size: -
j_call: TRBJ2-5
d_call: -
cdr3_nt: TGTGCCAGCAGCTTAGCGGGTATGGAGACCCAGTACTTC
cdr3_aa: CASSLAGMETQYF

v_call: TRBV19
clone_size: -
j_call: TRBJ1-1
d_call: TRBD1
cdr3_nt: TGTGCCAGTACTCTACAGGGGTGGGGCACTGAAGCTTTCTTT
cdr3_aa: CASTLQGWGTEAFF

v_call: TRBV7-9
clone_size: -
j_call: TRBJ2-1
d_call: -
cdr3_nt: TGTGCCAGCAGCTTAGCCACGACAGGACTAGATGAGCAGTTCTTC
cdr3_aa: CASSLATTGLDEQFF

v_call: TRBV12-3/TRBV12-4
clone_size: -
j_call: TRBJ2-1
d_call: -
cdr3_nt: TGTGCCAGCAGTACGACGTCCTCCACCTACAATGAGCAGTTCTTC
cdr3_aa: CASSTTSSTYNEQFF